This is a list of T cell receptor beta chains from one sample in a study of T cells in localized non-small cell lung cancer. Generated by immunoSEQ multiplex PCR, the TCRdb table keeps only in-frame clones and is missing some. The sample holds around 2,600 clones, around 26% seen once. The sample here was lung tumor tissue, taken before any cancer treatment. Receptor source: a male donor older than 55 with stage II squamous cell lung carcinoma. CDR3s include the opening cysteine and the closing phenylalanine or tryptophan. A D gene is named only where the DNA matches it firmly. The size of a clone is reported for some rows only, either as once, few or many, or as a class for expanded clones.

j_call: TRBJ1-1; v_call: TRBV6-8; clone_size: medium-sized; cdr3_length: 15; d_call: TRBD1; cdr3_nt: TGTGCCATCAGTTCAAGACAGGGTGAGAACACTGAAGCTTTCTTT; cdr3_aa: CAISSRQGENTEAFF
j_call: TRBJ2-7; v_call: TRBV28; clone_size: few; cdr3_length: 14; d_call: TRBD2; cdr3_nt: TGTGCCAGCAGCCCACCCGGGGGGAGCTACGAGCAGTACTTC; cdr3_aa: CASSPPGGSYEQYF
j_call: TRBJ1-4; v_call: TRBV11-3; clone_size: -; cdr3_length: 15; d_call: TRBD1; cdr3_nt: TGTGCCAGCAGCCCCCAGGGGGCTCCTAATGAAAAACTGTTTTTT; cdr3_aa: CASSPQGAPNEKLFF
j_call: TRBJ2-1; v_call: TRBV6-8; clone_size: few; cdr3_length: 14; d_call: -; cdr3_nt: TGTGCCAGCGCAGAGGGCAGTTCCTACAATGAGCAGTTCTTC; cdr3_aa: CASAEGSSYNEQFF
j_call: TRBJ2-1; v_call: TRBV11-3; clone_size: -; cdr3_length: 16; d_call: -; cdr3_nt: TGTGCCAGCAGCAAACAGAATGCTTACTCCTACAATGAGCAGTTCTTC; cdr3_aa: CASSKQNAYSYNEQFF
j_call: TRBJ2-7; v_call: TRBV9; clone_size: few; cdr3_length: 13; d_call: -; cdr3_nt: TGTGCCAGCAGCCCCTCCGGGCTGTACGAGCAGTACTTC; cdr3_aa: CASSPSGLYEQYF
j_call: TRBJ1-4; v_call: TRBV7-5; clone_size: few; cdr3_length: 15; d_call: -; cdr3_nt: TGTGCCAGCAGCTTAGGGTCAGGGGTACAGGAAAAACTGTTTTTT; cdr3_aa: CASSLGSGVQEKLFF
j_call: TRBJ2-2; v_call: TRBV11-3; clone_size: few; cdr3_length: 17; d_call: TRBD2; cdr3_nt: TGTGCCAGCAGCTTATTTACTAGCGGGTCTTTCACCGGGGAGCTGTTTTTT; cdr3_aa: CASSLFTSGSFTGELFF
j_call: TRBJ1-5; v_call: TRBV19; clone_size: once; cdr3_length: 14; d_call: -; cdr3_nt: TGTGCCAGTAGTAGCCCCCTAAGCAATCAGCCCCAGCATTTT; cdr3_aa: CASSSPLSNQPQHF
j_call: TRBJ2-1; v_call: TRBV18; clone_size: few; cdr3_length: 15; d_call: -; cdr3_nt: TGTGCCAGCTCACCCCCCGGGACCACCTACAATGAGCAGTTCTTC; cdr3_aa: CASSPPGTTYNEQFF
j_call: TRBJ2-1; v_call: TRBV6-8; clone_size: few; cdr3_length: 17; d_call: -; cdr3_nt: TGTGCCAGCAGTGCAGGGGCGGGAGTTATTCCCTACAATGAGCAGTTCTTC; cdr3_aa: CASSAGAGVIPYNEQFF
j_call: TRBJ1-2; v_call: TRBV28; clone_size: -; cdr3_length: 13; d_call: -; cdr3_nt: TGTGCCAGCAGCAGGCAGGAGGGGTCTGGCTACACCTTC; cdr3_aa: CASSRQEGSGYTF
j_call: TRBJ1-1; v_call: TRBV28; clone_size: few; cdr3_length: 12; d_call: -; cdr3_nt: TGTGCCAGCAGTTACCGGAACACTGAAGCTTTCTTT; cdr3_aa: CASSYRNTEAFF
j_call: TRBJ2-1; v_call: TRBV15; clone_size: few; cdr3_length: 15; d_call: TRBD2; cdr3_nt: TGTGCCACCAGCAGAGAAGTAGCGGGGTCCAATGAGCAGTTCTTC; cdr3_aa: CATSREVAGSNEQFF
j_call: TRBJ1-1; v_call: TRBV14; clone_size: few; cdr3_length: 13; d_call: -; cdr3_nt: TGTGCCAGCAGCCAAGGGGACGGACGGAAAGCTTTCTTT; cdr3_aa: CASSQGDGRKAFF
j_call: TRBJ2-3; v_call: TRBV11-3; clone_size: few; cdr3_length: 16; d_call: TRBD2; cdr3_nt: TGTGCCAGCAGCCGCGCTAGCGGGGGGGCCGAAGATACGCAGTATTTT; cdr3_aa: CASSRASGGAEDTQYF
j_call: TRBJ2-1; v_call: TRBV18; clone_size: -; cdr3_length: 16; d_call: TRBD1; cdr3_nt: TGTGCCAGCTCAATGGGACAGGGGGCCTTCTACAATGAGCAGTTCTTC; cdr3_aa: CASSMGQGAFYNEQFF
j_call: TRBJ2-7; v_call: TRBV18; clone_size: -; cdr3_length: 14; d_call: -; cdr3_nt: TGTGCCAGCTCACCGGACAGCCTTACCTACGAGCAGTACTTC; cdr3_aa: CASSPDSLTYEQYF
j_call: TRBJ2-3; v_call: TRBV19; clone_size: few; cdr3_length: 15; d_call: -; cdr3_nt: TGTGCCAGTAGTATACTAGCACTTAGCACAGATACGCAGTATTTT; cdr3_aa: CASSILALSTDTQYF
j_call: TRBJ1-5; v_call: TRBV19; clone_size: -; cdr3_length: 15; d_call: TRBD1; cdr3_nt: TGTGCCAGTAGTCTAGGGACAGGAGGCAATCAGCCCCAGCATTTT; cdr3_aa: CASSLGTGGNQPQHF
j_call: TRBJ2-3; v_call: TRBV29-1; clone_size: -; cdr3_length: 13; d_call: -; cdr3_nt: TGCAGCGTGGCTGGCGGGTTCACAGATACGCAGTATTTT; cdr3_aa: CSVAGGFTDTQYF
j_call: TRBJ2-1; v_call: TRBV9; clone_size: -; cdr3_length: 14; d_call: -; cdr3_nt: TGTGCCAGCAGCGAATGGGGGCGAAACAATGAGCAGTTCTTC; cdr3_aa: CASSEWGRNNEQFF
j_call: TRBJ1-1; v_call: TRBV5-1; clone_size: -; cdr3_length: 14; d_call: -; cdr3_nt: TGCGCCAGCAGCTACGGGGCATGGGACACTGAAGCTTTCTTT; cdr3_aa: CASSYGAWDTEAFF
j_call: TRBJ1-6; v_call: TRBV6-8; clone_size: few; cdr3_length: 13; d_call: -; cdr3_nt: TGTGCCAGCAGTCCTACAGGGATTTCACCCCTCCACTTT; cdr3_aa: CASSPTGISPLHF
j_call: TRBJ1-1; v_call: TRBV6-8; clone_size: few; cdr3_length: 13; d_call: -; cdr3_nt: TGTGCCATCAGTCTGACAGGATCCACTGAAGCTTTCTTT; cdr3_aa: CAISLTGSTEAFF
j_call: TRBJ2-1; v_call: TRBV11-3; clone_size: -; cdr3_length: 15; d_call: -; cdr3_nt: TGTGCCAGCAGCTTAGGAGGGGGGGCCTACAATGAGCAGTTCTTC; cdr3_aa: CASSLGGGAYNEQFF
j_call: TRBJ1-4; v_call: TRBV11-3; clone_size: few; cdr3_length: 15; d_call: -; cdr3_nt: TGTGCTAGCAGCTTAGGACAGAGTTCTAATGAAAAACTGTTTTTT; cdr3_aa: CASSLGQSSNEKLFF
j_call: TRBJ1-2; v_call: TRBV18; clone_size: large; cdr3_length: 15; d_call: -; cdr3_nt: TGTGCCAGCTCACCATCGTCGGACAGTAACTATGGCTACACCTTC; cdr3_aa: CASSPSSDSNYGYTF
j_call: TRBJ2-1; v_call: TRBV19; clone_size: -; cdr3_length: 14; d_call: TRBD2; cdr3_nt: TGTGCCAGTAGCCGGACTAGCGGGGGAATTGAGCAGTTCTTC; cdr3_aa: CASSRTSGGIEQFF
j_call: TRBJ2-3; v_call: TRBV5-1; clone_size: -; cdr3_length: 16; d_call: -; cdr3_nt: TGCGCCAGCAGCTTGTACGCCGGGGCTAGCACAGATACGCAGTATTTT; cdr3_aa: CASSLYAGASTDTQYF
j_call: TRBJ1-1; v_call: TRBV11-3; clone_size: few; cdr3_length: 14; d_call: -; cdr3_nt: TGTGCCAGCAGCTTCCCCCAGGCGAACACTGAAGCTTTCTTT; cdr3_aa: CASSFPQANTEAFF
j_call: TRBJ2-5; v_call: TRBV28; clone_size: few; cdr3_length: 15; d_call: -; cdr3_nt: TGTGCCAGCAGTTTAATGGGCAGGGTGACGGAGACCCAGTACTTC; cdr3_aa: CASSLMGRVTETQYF
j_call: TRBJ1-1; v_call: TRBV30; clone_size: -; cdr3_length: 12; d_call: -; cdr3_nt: TGTGCCTGGAGACAGAGGAACACTGAAGCTTTCTTT; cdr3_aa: CAWRQRNTEAFF
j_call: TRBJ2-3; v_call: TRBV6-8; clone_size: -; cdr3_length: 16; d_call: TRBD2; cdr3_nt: TGTGCCAGCAGATCGGGACTAGCGGGAGGTGAAGATACGCAGTATTTT; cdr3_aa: CASRSGLAGGEDTQYF
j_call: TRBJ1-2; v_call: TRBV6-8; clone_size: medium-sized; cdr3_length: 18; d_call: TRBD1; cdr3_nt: TGTGCCAGCAGCCCCGGGGTCGGCAGGGGGCTGTCTAACTATGGCTACACCTTC; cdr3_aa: CASSPGVGRGLSNYGYTF
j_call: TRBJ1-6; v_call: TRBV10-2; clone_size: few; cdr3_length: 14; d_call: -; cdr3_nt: TGCGCCAGCAGTGCCGGGGGTCATAATTCACCCCTCCACTTT; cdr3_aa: CASSAGGHNSPLHF
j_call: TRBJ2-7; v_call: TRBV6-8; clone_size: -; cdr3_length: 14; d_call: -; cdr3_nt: TGTGCCAGCAGTTCGGGTGGACAAATCTACGAGCAGTACTTC; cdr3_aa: CASSSGGQIYEQYF
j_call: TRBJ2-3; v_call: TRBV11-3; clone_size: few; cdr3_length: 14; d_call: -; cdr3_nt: TGTGCCAGCAGCCCCCATCGGGGCACAGATACGCAGTATTTT; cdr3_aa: CASSPHRGTDTQYF
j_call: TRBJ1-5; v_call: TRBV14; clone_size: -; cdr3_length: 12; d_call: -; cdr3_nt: TGTGCCAGCAGCCACTTGAGTCAGCCCCAGCATTTT; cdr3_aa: CASSHLSQPQHF
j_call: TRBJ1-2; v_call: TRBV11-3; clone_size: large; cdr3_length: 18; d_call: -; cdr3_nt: TGTGCCAGCAGCTTGGCCCCGGTGATGCTGCCGAATAACTATGGCTACACCTTC; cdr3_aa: CASSLAPVMLPNNYGYTF
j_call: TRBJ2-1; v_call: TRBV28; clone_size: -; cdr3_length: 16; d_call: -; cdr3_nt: TGTGCCAGCAGTCAAACAGGGTTCTTTGGGTACAATGAGCAGTTCTTC; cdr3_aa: CASSQTGFFGYNEQFF
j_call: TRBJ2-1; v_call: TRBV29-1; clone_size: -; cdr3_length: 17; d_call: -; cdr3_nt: TGCAGCGTCTCCGTATTTCTCAGGTTAGAATCCTACAATGAGCAGTTCTTC; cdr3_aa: CSVSVFLRLESYNEQFF
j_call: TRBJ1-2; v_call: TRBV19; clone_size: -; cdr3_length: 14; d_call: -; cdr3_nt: TGTGCCAGTAGTATTACCCAGGGAGGCTATGGCTACACCTTC; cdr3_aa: CASSITQGGYGYTF
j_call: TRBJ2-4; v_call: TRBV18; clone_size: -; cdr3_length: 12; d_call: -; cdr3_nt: TGTGCCAGCTCACCGATCCAAAACATTCAGTACTTC; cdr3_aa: CASSPIQNIQYF
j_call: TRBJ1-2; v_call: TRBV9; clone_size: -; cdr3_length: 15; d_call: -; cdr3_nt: TGTGCCAGCAGCCCCCTGATCAGACCTAACTATGGCTACACCTTC; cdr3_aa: CASSPLIRPNYGYTF